Sequencing of this T cell receptor (beta chain) was carried out in a study of cytotoxic CD8 clonotypes in ibrutinib-treated CLL. General study findings and limits: The study found baseline clonality above age-matched healthy donors, tracking circulating CD8+ T-cell counts. Contraction or stability on treatment characterized the public clonotypes, which were uncommon.

Comment on this clone: Its antigen is unknown.

Germline CDR1 reads MNHEY; CDR2 reads SMNVEV (reference sequence). V gave up 7 bases and J gave up 1 base, with 14 bases separating them. The CDR3 runs 15 residues. The data were produced by immunoSEQ multiplex PCR, yet TCRdb's version contains in-frame clones alone and is incomplete. The sample yields fewer than 400,000 clones, around 66% seen once. Sequencing used PBMCs, obtained after 36 months of ibrutinib treatment. The source of this sequence is a human donor with chronic lymphocytic leukemia. The V call is TRBV27, the J call TRBJ2-1; possible D gene TRBD2, 6 bases. In nucleotides, the CDR3 is TGTGCCAGCAACCCGGGACTGCCTTCCTACAATGAGCAGTTCTTC. Translated, it gives CASNPGLPSYNEQFF.